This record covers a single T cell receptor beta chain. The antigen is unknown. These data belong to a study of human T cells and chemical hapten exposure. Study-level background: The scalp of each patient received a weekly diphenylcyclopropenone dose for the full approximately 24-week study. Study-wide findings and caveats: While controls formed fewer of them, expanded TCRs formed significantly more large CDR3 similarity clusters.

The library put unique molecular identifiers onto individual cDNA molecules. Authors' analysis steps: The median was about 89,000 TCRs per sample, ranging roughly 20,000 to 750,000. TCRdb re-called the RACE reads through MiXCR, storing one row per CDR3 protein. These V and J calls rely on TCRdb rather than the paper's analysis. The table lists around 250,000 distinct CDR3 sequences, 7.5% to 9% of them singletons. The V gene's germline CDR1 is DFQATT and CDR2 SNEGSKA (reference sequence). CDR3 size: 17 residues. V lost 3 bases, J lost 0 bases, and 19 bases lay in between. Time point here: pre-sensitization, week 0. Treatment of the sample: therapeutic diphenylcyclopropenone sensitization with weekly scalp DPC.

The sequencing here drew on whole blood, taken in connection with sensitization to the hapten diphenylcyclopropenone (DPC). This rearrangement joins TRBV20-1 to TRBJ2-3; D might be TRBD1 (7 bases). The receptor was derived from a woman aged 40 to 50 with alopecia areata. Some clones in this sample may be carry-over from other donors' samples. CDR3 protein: CSARVAGGLGSTDTQYF. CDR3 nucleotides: TGCAGTGCTAGGGTGGCAGGGGGACTGGGAAGCACAGATACGCAGTATTTT.